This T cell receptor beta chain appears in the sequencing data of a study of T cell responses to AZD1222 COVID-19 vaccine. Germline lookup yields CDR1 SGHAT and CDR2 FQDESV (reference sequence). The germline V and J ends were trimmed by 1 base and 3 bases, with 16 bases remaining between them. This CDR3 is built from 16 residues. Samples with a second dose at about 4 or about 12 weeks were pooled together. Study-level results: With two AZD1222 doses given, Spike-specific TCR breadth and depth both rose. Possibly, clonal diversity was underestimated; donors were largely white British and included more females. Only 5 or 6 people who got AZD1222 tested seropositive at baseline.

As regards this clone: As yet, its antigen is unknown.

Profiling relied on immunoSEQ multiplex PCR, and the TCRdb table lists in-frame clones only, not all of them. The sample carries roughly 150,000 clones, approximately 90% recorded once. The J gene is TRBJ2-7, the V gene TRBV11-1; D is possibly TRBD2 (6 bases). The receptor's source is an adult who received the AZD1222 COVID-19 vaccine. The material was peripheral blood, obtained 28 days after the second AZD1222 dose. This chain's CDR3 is CASSLGSRGDFYEQYF. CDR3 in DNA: TGTGCCAGCAGCTTAGGCTCCCGCGGGGACTTCTACGAGCAGTACTTC.